The 9 T cell receptor beta chains below were found in one sample sequenced in a study of T cell changes during pregnancy in multiple sclerosis. TCRdb's table, derived via immunoSEQ multiplex PCR, lists solely in-frame clones and lacks some. The table has tens of thousands of clones, around 90% seen once. This specimen was CD4+ T cells from peripheral blood mononuclear cells, taken in the second trimester of pregnancy. Receptors were obtained from a female donor with multiple sclerosis, enrolled in a pregnancy study.

This sequence joins TRBV19 and TRBJ1-3, with TRBD1 matching over 8 bases. The CDR3 has 15 residues. V shed 4 bases, J shed 2 bases, and the junction held 4 bases outside the gene matches. The germline CDR1 and CDR2 sequences are LNHDA and SQIVND (reference sequence). The CDR3 nucleotides read TGTGCCAGTAGTAGCCAGACAGGGGCTGGAAACACCATATATTTT. Translating gives CASSSQTGAGNTIYF.

The chain couples TRBV6-1 to TRBJ1-3; 7 bases fit TRBD1. CDR3 length: 15 residues. The J segment lost 0 bases and the V segment lost 4 bases, leaving 3 bases of the junction unmatched. Germline V gene lookup returns CDR1 MNHNS and CDR2 SASEGT. CDR3 sequence: CASSVTGFSGNTIYF. CDR3 sequence (DNA): TGTGCCAGCAGTGTGACAGGGTTCTCTGGAAACACCATATATTTT.

The V and J genes are TRBV30 and TRBJ2-7; tentative D call: TRBD2 (6 bases). Trimming shortened V by 1 base and J by 5 bases, and 18 bases separated the two germline ends. This CDR3 has 15 amino acids. The V gene's germline CDR1 is GTSNPN and CDR2 SVGIG (reference sequence). This CDR3 is CAWSGKNGGVHEQYF. Here the CDR3 DNA reads TGTGCCTGGAGTGGGAAGAACGGAGGGGTCCACGAGCAGTACTTC.

In its sample, this clone was seen once. V is TRBV4-1 and J is TRBJ2-1; 9 nucleotides agree with TRBD1. The V and J ends lost 5 bases and 4 bases, in that order; junction bases with no gene match: 6. Per the germline V gene, CDR1 is MGHRA and CDR2 is YSYEKL. This CDR3 contains 15 residues. The CDR3 protein is CASSARDRVYNEQFF. The CDR3 DNA reads as TGCGCCAGCAGCGCCCGGGACAGGGTTTACAATGAGCAGTTCTTC.

In its sample, this clone was seen once. The chain joins TRBV30 to TRBJ2-3; D not resolved. Trimming stripped 4 bases from V and 3 bases from J, with 8 bases between. Germline lookup yields CDR1 GTSNPN and CDR2 SVGIG (reference sequence). This CDR3 has 12 residues. The CDR3 here is CAWTEKTDTQYF. CDR3 in DNA: TGTGCCTGGACGGAGAAGACAGATACGCAGTATTTT.

The V and J genes are TRBV2 and TRBJ2-1; D is ambiguous. Germline assignment: CDR1 SNHLY and CDR2 FYNNEI. V gave up 7 bases and J gave up 5 bases, with 6 bases separating them. The CDR3 length is 11 residues. The CDR3 reads CASTFNNEQFF. CDR3 bases: TGTGCCAGCACCTTTAACAATGAGCAGTTCTTC.

This chain uses TRBV29-1 with TRBJ2-1; 13 bases are a match to TRBD2. From germline, CDR1 is SQVTM and CDR2 ANQGSEA. The CDR3 totals 17 residues. Unmatched junction bases numbered 12, after V lost 2 bases and J lost 8 bases. The CDR3 protein is CSVEKYLGTSGIDEQFF. CDR3 in DNA: TGCAGCGTTGAAAAGTACCTAGGGACTAGCGGGATAGATGAGCAGTTCTTC.

This clone was counted between two and nine times. The gene calls are TRBV5-1 and TRBJ1-1; 7 positions match TRBD1. The CDR3 contains 15 residues. Trimming took 3 bases from V and 1 from J; bases not matched to a gene: 6. Per the germline V gene, CDR1 is SGHRS and CDR2 is YFSETQ. The CDR3 region is CASSYDRVRNTEAFF. The CDR3 bases are TGCGCCAGCAGCTATGACAGGGTGCGGAACACTGAAGCTTTCTTT.

V and J are TRBV7-9 and TRBJ1-3; D may be TRBD1 (5 bases). Trimming shortened V by 8 bases and J by 3 bases, and 20 bases separated the two germline ends. CDR3 length: 16 amino acids. CDR1 and CDR2 (germline): SEHNR, FQNEAQ (reference sequence). The CDR3 bases are TGTGCCAGCGCCTTATCTCAGGGTCGAAGTGGAAACACCATATATTTT. This gives the protein CASALSQGRSGNTIYF. The entire variable domain, with the rest obtained from reference TRBV7-9 and TRBJ1-3, is as follows: DTGVSQNPRHKITKRGQNVTFRCDPISEHNRLYWYRQTLGQGPEFLTYFQNEAQLEKSRLLSDRFSAERPKGSFSTLEIQRTEQGDSAMYLCASALSQGRSGNTIYFGEGSWLTVV.